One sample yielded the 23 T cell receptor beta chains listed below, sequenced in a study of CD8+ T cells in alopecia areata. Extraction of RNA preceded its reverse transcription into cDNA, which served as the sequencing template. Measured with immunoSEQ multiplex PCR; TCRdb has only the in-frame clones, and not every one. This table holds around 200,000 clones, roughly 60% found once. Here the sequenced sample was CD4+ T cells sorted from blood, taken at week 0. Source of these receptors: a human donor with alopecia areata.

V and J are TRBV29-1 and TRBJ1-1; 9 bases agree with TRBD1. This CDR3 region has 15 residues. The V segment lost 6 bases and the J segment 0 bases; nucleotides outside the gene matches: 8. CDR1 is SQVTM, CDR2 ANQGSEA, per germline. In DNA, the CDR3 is TGCAGCGTGGGGACAGGGTATCGAATGAACACTGAAGCTTTCTTT. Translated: CSVGTGYRMNTEAFF.

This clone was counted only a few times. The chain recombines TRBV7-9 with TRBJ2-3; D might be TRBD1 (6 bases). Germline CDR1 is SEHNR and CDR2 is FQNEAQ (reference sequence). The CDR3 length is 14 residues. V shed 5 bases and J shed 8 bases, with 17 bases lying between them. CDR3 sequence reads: CASSPRQDSFTQYF. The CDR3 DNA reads TGTGCCAGCAGCCCCCGCCAGGACAGCTTTACGCAGTATTTT.

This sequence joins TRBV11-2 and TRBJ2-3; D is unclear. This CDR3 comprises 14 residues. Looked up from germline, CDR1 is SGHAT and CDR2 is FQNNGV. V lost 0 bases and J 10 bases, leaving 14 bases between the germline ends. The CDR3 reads CASSLDRLEFSQYF. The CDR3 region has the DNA TGTGCCAGCAGCTTAGATAGGCTAGAGTTTTCGCAGTATTTT.

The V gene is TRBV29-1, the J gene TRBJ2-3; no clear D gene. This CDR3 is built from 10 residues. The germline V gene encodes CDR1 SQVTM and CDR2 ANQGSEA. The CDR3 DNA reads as TGCAGTGGTGAGGAAGATACGCAGTATTTT. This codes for CSGEEDTQYF.

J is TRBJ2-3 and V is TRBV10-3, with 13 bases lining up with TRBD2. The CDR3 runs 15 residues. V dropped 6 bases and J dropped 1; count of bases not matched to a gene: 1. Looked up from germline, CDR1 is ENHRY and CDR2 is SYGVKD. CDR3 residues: CAIRGTSGGTDTQYF. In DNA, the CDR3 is TGTGCCATCAGGGGGACTAGCGGGGGCACAGATACGCAGTATTTT.

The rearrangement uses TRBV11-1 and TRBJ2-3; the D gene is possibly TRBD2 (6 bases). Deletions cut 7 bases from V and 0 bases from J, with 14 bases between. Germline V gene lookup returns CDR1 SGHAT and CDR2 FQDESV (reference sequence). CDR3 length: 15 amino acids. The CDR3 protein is CASKIAAKSTDTQYF. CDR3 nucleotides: TGTGCCAGCAAGATAGCGGCCAAAAGCACAGATACGCAGTATTTT.

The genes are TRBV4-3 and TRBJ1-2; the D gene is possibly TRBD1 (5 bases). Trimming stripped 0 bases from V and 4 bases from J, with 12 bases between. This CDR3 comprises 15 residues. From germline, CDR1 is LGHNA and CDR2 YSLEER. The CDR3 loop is CASSQDFRGSYGYTF. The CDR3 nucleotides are TGCGCCAGCAGCCAAGATTTTCGGGGGTCCTATGGCTACACCTTC.

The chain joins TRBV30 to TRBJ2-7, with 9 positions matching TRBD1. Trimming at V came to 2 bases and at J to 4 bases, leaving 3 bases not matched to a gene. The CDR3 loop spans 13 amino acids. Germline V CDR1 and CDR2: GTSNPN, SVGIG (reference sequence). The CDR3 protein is CAWSTGGAYEQYF. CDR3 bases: TGTGCCTGGAGTACAGGGGGCGCATACGAGCAGTACTTC.

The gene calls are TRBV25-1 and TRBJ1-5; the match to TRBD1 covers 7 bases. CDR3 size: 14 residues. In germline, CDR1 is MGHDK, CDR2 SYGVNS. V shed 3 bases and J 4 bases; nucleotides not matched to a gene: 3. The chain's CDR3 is CASSDPTGNQPQHF. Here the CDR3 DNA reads TGTGCCAGCAGTGATCCGACAGGGAATCAGCCCCAGCATTTT.

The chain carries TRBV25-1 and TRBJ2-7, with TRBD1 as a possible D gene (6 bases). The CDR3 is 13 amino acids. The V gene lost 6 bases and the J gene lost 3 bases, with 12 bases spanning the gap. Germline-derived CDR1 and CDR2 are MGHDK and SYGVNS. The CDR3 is CASRQGLSYEQYF. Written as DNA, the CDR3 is TGTGCCAGCAGGCAGGGGCTAAGCTACGAGCAGTACTTC.

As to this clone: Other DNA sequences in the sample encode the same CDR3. The CDR3 loop is CSVGGGETQYF. The DNA for the CDR3 is TGCAGCGTTGGCGGGGGAGAGACCCAGTACTTC. The V gene is TRBV29-1, the J gene TRBJ2-5; 7 bases are a match to TRBD2. The junction had 0 bases not matched to a gene; V was cut back by 4 bases and J by 4 bases. Germline values: CDR1 SQVTM, CDR2 ANQGSEA. This CDR3 spans 11 amino acids. Filled out from reference TRBV29-1 and TRBJ2-5, the complete variable domain reads SAVISQKPSRDICQRGTSLTIQCQVDSQVTMMFWYRQQPGQSLTLIATANQGSEATYESGFVIDKFPISRPNLTFSTLTVSNMSPEDSSIYLCSVGGGETQYFGPGTRLLVL.

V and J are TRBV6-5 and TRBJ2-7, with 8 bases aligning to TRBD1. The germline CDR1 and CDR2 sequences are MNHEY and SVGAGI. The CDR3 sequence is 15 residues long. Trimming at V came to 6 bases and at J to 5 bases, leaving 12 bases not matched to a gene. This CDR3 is CASSSRPRGHHEQYF. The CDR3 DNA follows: TGTGCCAGCAGCTCCCGACCCAGGGGGCACCACGAGCAGTACTTC.

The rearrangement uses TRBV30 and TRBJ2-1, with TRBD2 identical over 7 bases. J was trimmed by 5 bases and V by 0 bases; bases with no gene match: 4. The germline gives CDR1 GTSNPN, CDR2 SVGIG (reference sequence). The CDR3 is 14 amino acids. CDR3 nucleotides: TGTGCCTGGAGTGTAAGCGGGGCCCACAATGAGCAGTTCTTC. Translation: CAWSVSGAHNEQFF.

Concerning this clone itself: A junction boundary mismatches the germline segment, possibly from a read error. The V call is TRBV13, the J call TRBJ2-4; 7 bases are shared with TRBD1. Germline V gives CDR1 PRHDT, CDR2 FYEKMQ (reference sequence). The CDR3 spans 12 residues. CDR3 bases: TGTGCCAGCAGCTTAGAAGGGGGACAGTCGGACTTC. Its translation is CASSLEGGQSDF. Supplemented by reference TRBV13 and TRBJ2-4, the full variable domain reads AAGVIQSPRHLIKEKRETATLKCYPIPRHDTVYWYQQGPGQDPQFLISFYEKMQSDKGSIPDRFSAQQFSDYHSELNMSSLELGDSALYFCASSLEGGQSDFGAGTRLSVL.

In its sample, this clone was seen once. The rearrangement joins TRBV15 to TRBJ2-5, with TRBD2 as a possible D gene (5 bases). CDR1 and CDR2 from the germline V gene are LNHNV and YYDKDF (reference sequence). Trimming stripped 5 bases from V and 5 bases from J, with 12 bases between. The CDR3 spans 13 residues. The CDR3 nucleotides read TGTGCCACCAGCCGGGCCCCGGGGGAGACCCAGTACTTC. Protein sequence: CATSRAPGETQYF.

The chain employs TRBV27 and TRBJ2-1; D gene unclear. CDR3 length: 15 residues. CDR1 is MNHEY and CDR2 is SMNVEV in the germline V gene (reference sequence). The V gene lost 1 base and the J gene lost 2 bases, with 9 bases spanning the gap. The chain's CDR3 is CASSLLSGPYNEQFF. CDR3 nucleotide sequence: TGTGCCAGCAGTTTATTGTCAGGTCCCTACAATGAGCAGTTCTTC.

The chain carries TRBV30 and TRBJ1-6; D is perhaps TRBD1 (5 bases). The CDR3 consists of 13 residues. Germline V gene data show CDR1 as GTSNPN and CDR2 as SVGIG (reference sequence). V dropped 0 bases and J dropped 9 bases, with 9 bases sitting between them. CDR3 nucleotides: TGTGCCTGGAGTGTACAGGAGCTTTCACCCCTCCACTTT. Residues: CAWSVQELSPLHF.

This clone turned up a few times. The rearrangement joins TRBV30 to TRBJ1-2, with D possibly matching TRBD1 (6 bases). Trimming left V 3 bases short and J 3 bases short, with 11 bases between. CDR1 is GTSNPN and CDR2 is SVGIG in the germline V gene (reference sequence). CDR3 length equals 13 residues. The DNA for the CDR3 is TGTGCCTGGAGCGGGGGGCGCGACTATGGCTACACCTTC. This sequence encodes CAWSGGRDYGYTF.

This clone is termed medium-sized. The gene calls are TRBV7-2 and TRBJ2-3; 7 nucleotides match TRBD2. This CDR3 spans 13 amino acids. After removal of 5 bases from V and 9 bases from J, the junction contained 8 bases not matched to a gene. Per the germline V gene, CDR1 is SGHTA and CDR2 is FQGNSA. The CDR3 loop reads CASSPWGAGTQYF. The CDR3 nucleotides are TGTGCCAGCAGCCCCTGGGGAGCGGGGACGCAGTATTTT.

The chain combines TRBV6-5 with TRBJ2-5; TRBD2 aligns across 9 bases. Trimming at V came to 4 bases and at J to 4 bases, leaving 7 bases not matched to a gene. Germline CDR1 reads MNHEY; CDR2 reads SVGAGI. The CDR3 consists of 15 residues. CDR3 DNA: TGTGCCAGCAGTTTCGGCGGGGGGGCGGCAGAGACCCAGTACTTC. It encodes CASSFGGGAAETQYF.

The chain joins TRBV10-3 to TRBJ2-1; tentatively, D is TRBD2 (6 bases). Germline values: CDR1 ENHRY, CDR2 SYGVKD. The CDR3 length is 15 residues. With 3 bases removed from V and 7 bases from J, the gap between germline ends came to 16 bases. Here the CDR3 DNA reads TGTGCCATCAGTGAACTAGCTAGCAGGAAGAATGAGCAGTTCTTC. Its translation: CAISELASRKNEQFF.

CDR3 sequence reads: CASSVSPDRDQPQHF. DNA for the CDR3: TGTGCCAGCAGCGTGAGCCCGGACAGGGATCAGCCCCAGCATTTT. The chain links TRBV9 to TRBJ1-5; TRBD1 aligns across 8 bases. The CDR3 totals 15 residues. V shed 2 bases, J shed 5 bases, and the junction held 6 bases outside the gene matches. The germline gives CDR1 SGDLS, CDR2 YYNGEE.

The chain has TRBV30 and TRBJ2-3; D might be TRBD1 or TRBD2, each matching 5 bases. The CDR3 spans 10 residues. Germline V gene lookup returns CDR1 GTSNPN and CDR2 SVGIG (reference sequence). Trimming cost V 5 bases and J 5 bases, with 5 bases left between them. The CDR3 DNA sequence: TGTGCCTGGGGGGGAGATACGCAGTATTTT. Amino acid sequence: CAWGGDTQYF.